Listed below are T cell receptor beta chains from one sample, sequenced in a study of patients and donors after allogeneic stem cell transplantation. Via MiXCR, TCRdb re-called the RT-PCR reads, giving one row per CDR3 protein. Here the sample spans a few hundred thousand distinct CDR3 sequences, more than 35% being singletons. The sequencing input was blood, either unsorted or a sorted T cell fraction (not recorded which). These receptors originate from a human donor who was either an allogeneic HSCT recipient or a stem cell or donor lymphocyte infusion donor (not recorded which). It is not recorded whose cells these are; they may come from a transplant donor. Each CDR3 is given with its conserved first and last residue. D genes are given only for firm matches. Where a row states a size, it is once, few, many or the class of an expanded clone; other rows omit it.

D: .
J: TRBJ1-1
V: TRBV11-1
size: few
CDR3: CASSPPWDTEAFF
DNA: TGTGCCAGCAGTCCTCCCTGGGACACTGAAGCTTTCTTT

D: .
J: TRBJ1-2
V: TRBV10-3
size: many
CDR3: CAISETGIGNYGYTF
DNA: TGTGCCATCAGTGAGACAGGGATCGGGAACTATGGCTACACCTTC

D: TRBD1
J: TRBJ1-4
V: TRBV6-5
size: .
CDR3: CASSSTGGGEKLFF
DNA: TGTGCCAGCAGCTCGACAGGGGGGGGAGAAAAACTGTTTTTT

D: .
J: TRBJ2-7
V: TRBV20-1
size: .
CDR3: CSARGQGYEQYF
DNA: TGCAGTGCTAGAGGCCAGGGCTACGAGCAGTACTTC

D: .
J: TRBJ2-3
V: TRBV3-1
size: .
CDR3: CASPPSTDTQYF
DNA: TGTGCCAGCCCACCTAGCACAGATACGCAGTATTTT

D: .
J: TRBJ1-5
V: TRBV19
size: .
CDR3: CASSTLATYSNQPQHF
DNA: TGCGCCAGCTCAACTCTCGCCACCTATAGCAATCAGCCCCAGCATTTT

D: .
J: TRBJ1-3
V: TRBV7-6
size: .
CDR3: CASSLPPGFPGRGNTIYF
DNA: TGTGCCAGCAGCCTCCCCCCGGGATTCCCAGGACGTGGAAACACCATATATTTT

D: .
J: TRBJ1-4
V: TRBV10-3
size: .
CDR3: CAISENVDLRPEKLFF
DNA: TGTGCCATCAGTGAGAACGTAGACCTGAGGCCTGAAAAACTGTTTTTT

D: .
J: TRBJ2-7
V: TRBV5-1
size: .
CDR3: CASSLEDFYEQYF
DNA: TGCGCCAGCAGCTTGGAGGATTTCTACGAGCAGTACTTC

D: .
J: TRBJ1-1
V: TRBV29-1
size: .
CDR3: CSVEHSEAFF
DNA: TGCAGCGTTGAGCACAGTGAAGCTTTCTTT

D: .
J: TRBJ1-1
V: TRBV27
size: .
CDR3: CASSYTRGTEAFF
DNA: TGTGCCAGCAGCTACACTAGGGGCACTGAAGCTTTCTTT

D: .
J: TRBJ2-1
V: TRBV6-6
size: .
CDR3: CASSYRYNEQFF
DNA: TGTGCCAGCAGTTACAGGTACAATGAGCAGTTCTTC

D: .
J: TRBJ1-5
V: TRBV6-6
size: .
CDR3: CASSLSDQPQHF
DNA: TGTGCCAGCAGTCTCTCCGATCAGCCCCAGCATTTT

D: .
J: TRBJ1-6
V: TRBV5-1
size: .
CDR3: CASSDWDDNSPLHF
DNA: TGCGCCAGCAGCGACTGGGATGATAATTCACCCCTCCACTTT

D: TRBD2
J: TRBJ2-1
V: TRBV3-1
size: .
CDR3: CASSQHSSGAHNEQFF
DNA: TGTGCCAGCAGCCAACACTCTAGCGGGGCGCACAATGAGCAGTTCTTC

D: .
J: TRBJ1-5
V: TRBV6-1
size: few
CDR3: CASSEASGGRGTQHF
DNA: TGTGCCAGCAGTGAAGCTTCCGGGGGCAGAGGGACCCAGCATTTT

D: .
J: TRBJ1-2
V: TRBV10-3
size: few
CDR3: CAISDEGSYTF
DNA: TGTGCCATCAGTGACGAGGGGAGCTACACCTTC

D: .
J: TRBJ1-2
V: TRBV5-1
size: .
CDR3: CASSLDRTSGGYTF
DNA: TGCGCCAGCAGCTTAGACAGGACGTCGGGTGGCTACACCTTC

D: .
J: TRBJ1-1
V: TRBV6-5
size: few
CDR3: CASSYGAEAFF
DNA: TGTGCCAGCAGTTACGGCGCTGAAGCTTTCTTT